The 8 T cell receptor beta chains in this list originate from one sample, sequenced in a study of T cell responses to AZD1222 COVID-19 vaccine. Here immunoSEQ multiplex PCR was the method, and the copy in TCRdb shows in-frame clones only, minus some. This sample carries 150,000 to 200,000 clones, 88% of them seen once, and the ten largest clones take 7.7%. The source was peripheral blood, collected on day 0 of AZD1222 vaccination. All receptors derive from an adult in good health.

Comments on this clone: Distinct nucleotide sequences in the sample also encode this CDR3. The V and J genes are TRBV27 and TRBJ1-2, with D uncertain. The length of the CDR3 is 14 residues. Trimming left V 3 bases short and J 0 bases short, with 8 bases between. Germline assignment: CDR1 MNHEY and CDR2 SMNVEV (reference sequence). In DNA, the CDR3 is TGTGCCAGCAGTTTGGGCGGAGCTAACTATGGCTACACCTTC. Translating it yields CASSLGGANYGYTF.

This clone was seen ten or more times. The CDR3: CASSMTASMDSPLHF. The CDR3 DNA follows: TGTGCCAGCTCAATGACAGCCTCCATGGATTCACCCCTCCACTTT. The rearrangement uses TRBV18 and TRBJ1-6; weak D call: TRBD1 (5 bases). The germline V and J ends were trimmed by 5 bases and 8 bases, with 16 bases remaining between them. Germline CDR1 is KGHSH and CDR2 is LQKENI. This CDR3 contains 15 residues. Filled out from reference TRBV18 and TRBJ1-6, the complete variable domain reads NAGVMQNPRHLVRRRGQEARLRCSPMKGHSHVYWYRQLPEEGLKFMVYLQKENIIDESGMPKERFSAEFPKEGPSILRIQQVVRGDSAAYFCASSMTASMDSPLHFGNGTRLTVT.

The V and J genes are TRBV9 and TRBJ2-7; a possible D gene is TRBD1 (6 bases). CDR1 and CDR2 from the germline V gene are SGDLS and YYNGEE. The CDR3 is 15 amino acids. Trimming shortened V by 0 bases and J by 2 bases, and 12 bases separated the two germline ends. The CDR3 DNA reads TGTGCCAGCAGCGTAGGCGGCAGGGGAACCTACGAGCAGTACTTC. Protein: CASSVGGRGTYEQYF.

The J gene is TRBJ2-7, the V gene TRBV5-4; TRBD2 aligns across 7 bases. This CDR3 contains 13 residues. The ends lost 3 bases at V and 5 bases at J; junction bases unmatched: 5. Germline values: CDR1 SGHNT, CDR2 YYREEE (reference sequence). In nucleotides, the CDR3 is TGTGCCAGCAGCTGGGGAGCGGGGAACGAGCAGTACTTC. Translation: CASSWGAGNEQYF.

This rearrangement joins TRBV28 to TRBJ1-6; D possibly corresponds to TRBD1 (6 bases). V was clipped by 3 bases and J by 0 bases, with 15 bases between them. CDR3 size: 18 residues. The germline gives CDR1 MDHEN, CDR2 SYDVKM. In DNA form, the CDR3 reads TGTGCCAGCAGTTTTCAGAGGAGGGGGAGCTCCTATAATTCACCCCTCCACTTT. Its protein is CASSFQRRGSSYNSPLHF. Supplemented by reference TRBV28 and TRBJ1-6, the full variable domain reads DVKVTQSSRYLVKRTGEKVFLECVQDMDHENMFWYRQDPGLGLRLIYFSYDVKMKEKGDIPEGYSVSREKKERFSLILESASTNQTSMYLCASSFQRRGSSYNSPLHFGNGTRLTVT.

This clone occurred once. CDR3 sequence: CASSLAHPGLAGGETQYF. As DNA, the CDR3 is TGTGCCAGCAGCTTAGCCCACCCGGGACTAGCGGGTGGAGAGACCCAGTACTTC. This chain links TRBV11-2 with TRBJ2-5; TRBD2 aligns across 12 bases. The CDR3 is 18 residues long. Germline CDR1 reads SGHAT; CDR2 reads FQNNGV. V dropped 1 base and J dropped 4; count of bases not matched to a gene: 10.

The chain links TRBV30 to TRBJ1-5; D possibly corresponds to TRBD1 (5 bases). The V end was cut by 1 base, the J end by 3 bases, with 10 bases between. CDR3 length equals 14 residues. CDR1 and CDR2 (germline): GTSNPN, SVGIG (reference sequence). DNA for the CDR3: TGTGCCTGGAGTGAGACAGATTTCAATCAGCCCCAGCATTTT. Translating it yields CAWSETDFNQPQHF.

The CDR3 loop is CASSATGPPVQNNEQFF. CDR3 nucleotides: TGTGCCAGCAGCGCGACAGGTCCCCCTGTCCAGAACAATGAGCAGTTCTTC. The rearrangement joins TRBV9 to TRBJ2-1; possibly TRBD1 for D (6 bases). From germline, CDR1 is SGDLS and CDR2 YYNGEE. The ends were cut back, 3 bases at V and 5 bases at J, with 21 bases in the middle. The CDR3 has 17 amino acids.